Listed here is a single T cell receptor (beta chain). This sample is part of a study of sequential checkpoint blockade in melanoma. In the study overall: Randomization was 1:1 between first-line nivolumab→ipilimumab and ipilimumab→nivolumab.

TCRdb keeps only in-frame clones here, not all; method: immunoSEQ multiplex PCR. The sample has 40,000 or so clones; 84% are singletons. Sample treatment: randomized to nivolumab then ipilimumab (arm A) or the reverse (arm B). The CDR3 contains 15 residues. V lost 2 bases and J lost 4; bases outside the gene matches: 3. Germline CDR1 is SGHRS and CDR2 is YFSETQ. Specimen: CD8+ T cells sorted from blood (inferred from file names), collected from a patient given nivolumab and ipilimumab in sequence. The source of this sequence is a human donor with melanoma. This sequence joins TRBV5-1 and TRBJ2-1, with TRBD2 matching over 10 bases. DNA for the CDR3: TGCGCCAGCAGCTTCGGACTAGCGGAGTACAATGAGCAGTTCTTC. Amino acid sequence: CASSFGLAEYNEQFF.